The 15 T cell receptor beta chains below come from one sample, sequenced in a study of blood T cell repertoires in COVID-19 (dated by TCRdb to the early 2020s). The receptor library was made with the immunoSEQ multiplex PCR assay. TCRdb provides this immuneACCESS table in a form limited to in-frame rearrangements. Some clones are lacking; in checked studies, under half of them reflect an unresolved V gene, and why the rest are absent is not known. The sample data list about 52,000 clones, and around 86% of these were observed just once. 12% to 15% of the sample is in the top ten clones. Source material: peripheral blood. These receptor sequences come from a man between 65 and 85 years old with acute or convalescent COVID-19.

The chain couples TRBV5-4 to TRBJ2-3; D is undetermined. CDR3 size: 15 residues. V gave up 4 bases and J gave up 0 bases, with 12 bases separating them. CDR1 is SGHNT and CDR2 is YYREEE in the germline V gene (reference sequence). This CDR3 reads CASSLSTLSTDTQYF. The CDR3 region has the DNA TGTGCCAGCAGCCTGAGCACCCTCAGCACAGATACGCAGTATTTT.

The chain employs TRBV6-5 and TRBJ1-5; unclear D gene. The CDR3 totals 15 residues. Per the germline V gene, CDR1 is MNHEY and CDR2 is SVGAGI. V gave up 6 bases and J gave up 0 bases, with 12 bases separating them. This chain's CDR3 is CASRAWADSNQPQHF. The CDR3 DNA sequence: TGTGCCAGCAGGGCGTGGGCTGATAGCAATCAGCCCCAGCATTTT.

The chain links TRBV6-5 to TRBJ1-1; the match to TRBD1 covers 8 bases. V shed 6 bases and J 1 base; nucleotides not matched to a gene: 4. Germline V lookup: CDR1 MNHEY, CDR2 SVGAGI. There are 14 residues in the CDR3. CDR3 sequence: CASRLQGGNTEAFF. The CDR3 nucleotides read TGTGCCAGCAGGCTACAGGGGGGGAACACTGAAGCTTTCTTT.

The V and J genes are TRBV6-1 and TRBJ1-2, with unresolved D. Between the trimmed V and J ends, which lost 3 bases and 11 bases, there was a span of 13 bases. From germline, CDR1 is MNHNS and CDR2 SASEGT. The CDR3 totals 12 residues. The CDR3 coding sequence is TGTGCCAGCAGTGAGAACAGAGGGTTTTACACCTTC. Translated: CASSENRGFYTF.

The genes are TRBV18 and TRBJ2-1; 12 bases fit TRBD1. Germline V gene lookup returns CDR1 KGHSH and CDR2 LQKENI. J lost 8 bases, V lost 1 base, and 9 bases had no gene match. The CDR3 loop spans 17 amino acids. CDR3: CASSPRVPGQGAYEQFF. In nucleotides, the CDR3 is TGTGCCAGCTCACCACGTGTGCCGGGACAGGGGGCCTATGAGCAGTTCTTC.

The chain joins TRBV5-1 to TRBJ2-7; D is perhaps TRBD1 (6 bases). The V and J ends lost 1 base and 2 bases respectively, with 10 bases between them. Germline V gene data show CDR1 as SGHRS and CDR2 as YFSETQ. The CDR3 consists of 14 residues. CDR3 loop: CASSLQGIPYEQYF. Here the CDR3 DNA reads TGCGCCAGCAGCTTGCAGGGGATCCCCTACGAGCAGTACTTC.

The genes are TRBV28 and TRBJ1-2; tentatively, D is TRBD1 (5 bases). This CDR3 contains 14 residues. V was trimmed by 4 bases and J by 4 bases, leaving 13 bases between them. CDR1 is MDHEN and CDR2 is SYDVKM in the germline V gene. The CDR3 sequence is CASSSGGESYGYTF. The CDR3 coding sequence is TGTGCCAGCAGTTCGGGGGGAGAGAGCTATGGCTACACCTTC.

The chain carries TRBV29-1 and TRBJ2-7; tentative D call: TRBD2 (5 bases). Looked up from germline, CDR1 is SQVTM and CDR2 is ANQGSEA. CDR3 length: 13 residues. The germline V and J ends were trimmed by 6 bases and 0 bases, with 12 bases remaining between them. The CDR3: CSVQAESSYEQYF. The CDR3, as DNA: TGCAGCGTCCAAGCGGAGAGCTCCTACGAGCAGTACTTC.

CDR3 residues: CASSQEPSGRFDEQFF. The CDR3 nucleotides read TGCGCCAGCAGCCAAGAGCCGAGCGGGAGGTTTGATGAGCAGTTCTTC. V usage is TRBV4-3 and J usage is TRBJ2-1, with TRBD2 matching 9 bases. The CDR3 is 16 residues long. The J segment lost 8 bases and the V segment lost 0 bases, leaving 8 bases of the junction unmatched. Germline V gives CDR1 LGHNA, CDR2 YSLEER.

J is TRBJ2-6 and V is TRBV19, with 9 bases aligning to TRBD1. V shed 6 bases, J shed 1 base, and the junction held 1 base outside the gene matches. The CDR3 has 15 residues. Germline lookup yields CDR1 LNHDA and CDR2 SQIVND (reference sequence). The chain's CDR3 is CASSGTGSGANVLTF. DNA for the CDR3: TGTGCCAGTAGCGGGACAGGGTCTGGGGCCAACGTCCTGACTTTC.

The rearrangement joins TRBV7-2 to TRBJ1-1; the D is unclear. Germline values: CDR1 SGHTA, CDR2 FQGNSA. This CDR3 contains 13 residues. Trimming took 1 base from V and 5 from J, leaving 8 bases between them. CDR3 nucleotide sequence: TGTGCCAGCAGCTTAGTTAGTGGTACTGAAGCTTTCTTT. It translates to CASSLVSGTEAFF.

The chain has TRBV5-1 and TRBJ2-5, with 10 bases identical to TRBD2. V lost 2 bases and J lost 4; bases outside the gene matches: 5. CDR1 and CDR2 from the germline V gene are SGHRS and YFSETQ. The CDR3 extends over 15 amino acids. CDR3 DNA: TGCGCCAGCAGCTTTAGCGGGGGGCCGCGAGAGACCCAGTACTTC. Protein sequence: CASSFSGGPRETQYF.

The chain uses TRBV5-1 and TRBJ1-3; D possibly corresponds to TRBD1 (6 bases). Trimming removed 4 bases from V and 0 bases from J, with 8 bases in between. Germline CDR1 is SGHRS and CDR2 is YFSETQ. The CDR3 contains 14 residues. Here the CDR3 DNA reads TGCGCCAGCAGCCTGGGACACTCTGGAAACACCATATATTTT. Encoded protein: CASSLGHSGNTIYF.

This chain connects TRBV9 to TRBJ2-2; 7 bases match TRBD2. J was trimmed by 1 base and V by 10 bases; bases with no gene match: 7. The CDR3 totals 14 residues. From germline, CDR1 is SGDLS and CDR2 YYNGEE. CDR3 sequence: CAANGGENTGELFF. In nucleotides, the CDR3 is TGTGCCGCGAATGGGGGGGAGAACACCGGGGAGCTGTTTTTT.

The chain combines TRBV4-2 with TRBJ2-3; perhaps TRBD2 as D (6 bases). Per the germline V gene, CDR1 is LGHNA and CDR2 is YNFKEQ. The CDR3 runs 15 residues. V was clipped by 0 bases and J by 5 bases, with 12 bases between them. Here the CDR3 reads CASSQDKDYKDTQYF. In DNA form, the CDR3 reads TGTGCCAGCAGCCAAGACAAGGACTATAAAGATACGCAGTATTTT.